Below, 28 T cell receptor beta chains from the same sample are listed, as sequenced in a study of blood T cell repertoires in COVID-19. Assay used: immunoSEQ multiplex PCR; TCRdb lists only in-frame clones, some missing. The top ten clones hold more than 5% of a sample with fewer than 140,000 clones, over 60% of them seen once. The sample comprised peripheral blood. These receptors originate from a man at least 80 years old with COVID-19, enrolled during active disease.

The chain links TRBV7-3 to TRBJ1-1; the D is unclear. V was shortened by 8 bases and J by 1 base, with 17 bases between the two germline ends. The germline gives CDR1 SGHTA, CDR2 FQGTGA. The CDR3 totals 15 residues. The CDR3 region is CASRPDGYRNTEAFF. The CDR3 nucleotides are TGTGCCAGCCGCCCAGACGGGTATAGGAACACTGAAGCTTTCTTT.

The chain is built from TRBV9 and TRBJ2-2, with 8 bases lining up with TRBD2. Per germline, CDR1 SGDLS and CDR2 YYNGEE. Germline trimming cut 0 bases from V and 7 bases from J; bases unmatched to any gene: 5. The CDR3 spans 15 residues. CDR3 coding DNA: TGTGCCAGCAGCGTAGCTGGGACTAGAAACGGGGAGCTGTTTTTT. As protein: CASSVAGTRNGELFF.

Here the CDR3 reads CASRLDYTGELFF. CDR3 coding DNA: TGTGCCAGCAGACTAGATTACACCGGGGAGCTGTTTTTT. V usage is TRBV6-4 and J usage is TRBJ2-2; TRBD2 is a possible D gene (5 bases). Between the trimmed V and J ends, which lost 6 bases and 3 bases, there was a span of 8 bases. CDR3 length: 13 amino acids. Per germline, CDR1 MRHNA and CDR2 SNTAGT.

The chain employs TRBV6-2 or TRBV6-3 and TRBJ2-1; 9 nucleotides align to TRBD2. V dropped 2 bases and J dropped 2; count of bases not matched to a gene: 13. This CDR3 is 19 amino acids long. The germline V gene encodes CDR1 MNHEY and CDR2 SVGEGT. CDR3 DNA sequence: TGTGCCAGCAGTTACGTCCTAGCGGGATTCCATCGGACCTACAATGAGCAGTTCTTC. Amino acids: CASSYVLAGFHRTYNEQFF.

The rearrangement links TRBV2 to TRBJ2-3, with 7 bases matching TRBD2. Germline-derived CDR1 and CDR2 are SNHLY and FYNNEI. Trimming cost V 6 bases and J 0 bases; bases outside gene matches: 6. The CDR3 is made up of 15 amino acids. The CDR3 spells CASRGERESTDTQYF. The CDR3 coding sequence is TGTGCCAGCAGGGGAGAGCGGGAAAGCACAGATACGCAGTATTTT.

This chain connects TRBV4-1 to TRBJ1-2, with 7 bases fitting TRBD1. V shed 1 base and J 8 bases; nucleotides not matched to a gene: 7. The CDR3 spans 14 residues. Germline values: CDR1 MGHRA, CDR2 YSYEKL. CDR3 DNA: TGCGCCAGCAGCCAAGTGACGACAGGGAAAGGCTACACCTTC. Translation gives CASSQVTTGKGYTF.

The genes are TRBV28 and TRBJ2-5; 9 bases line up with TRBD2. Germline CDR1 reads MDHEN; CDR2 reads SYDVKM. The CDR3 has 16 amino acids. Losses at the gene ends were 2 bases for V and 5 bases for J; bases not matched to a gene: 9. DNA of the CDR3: TGTGCCAGCAGTTTACATGCGGGAGGGCCGCGGGAGACCCAGTACTTC. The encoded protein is CASSLHAGGPRETQYF.

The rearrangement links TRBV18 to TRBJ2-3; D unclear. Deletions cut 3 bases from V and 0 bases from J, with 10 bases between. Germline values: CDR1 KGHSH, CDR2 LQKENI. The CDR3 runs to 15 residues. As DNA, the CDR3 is TGTGCCAGCTCACCCCGGAGCCAGAGCACAGATACGCAGTATTTT. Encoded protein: CASSPRSQSTDTQYF.

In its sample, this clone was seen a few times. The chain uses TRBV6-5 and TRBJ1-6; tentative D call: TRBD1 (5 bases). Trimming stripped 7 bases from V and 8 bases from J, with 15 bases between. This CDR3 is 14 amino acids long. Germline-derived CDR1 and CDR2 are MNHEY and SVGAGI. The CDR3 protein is CASILGGDDSPLHF. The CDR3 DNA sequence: TGTGCCAGCATCTTGGGAGGGGATGATTCACCCCTCCACTTT.

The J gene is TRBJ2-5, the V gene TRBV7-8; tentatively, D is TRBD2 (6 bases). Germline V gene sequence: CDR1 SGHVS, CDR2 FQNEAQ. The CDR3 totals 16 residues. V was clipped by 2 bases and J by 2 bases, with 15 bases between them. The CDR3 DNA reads TGTGCCAGCAGCTTATGGGTTAGCGGAAGTCAAGAGACCCAGTACTTC. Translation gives CASSLWVSGSQETQYF.

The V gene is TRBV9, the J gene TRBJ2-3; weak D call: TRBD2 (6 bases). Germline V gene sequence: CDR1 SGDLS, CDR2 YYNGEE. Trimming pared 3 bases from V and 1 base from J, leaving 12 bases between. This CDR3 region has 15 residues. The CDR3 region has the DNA TGTGCCAGCAGCGGTAGGGAGGTGGGCACAGATACGCAGTATTTT. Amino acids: CASSGREVGTDTQYF.

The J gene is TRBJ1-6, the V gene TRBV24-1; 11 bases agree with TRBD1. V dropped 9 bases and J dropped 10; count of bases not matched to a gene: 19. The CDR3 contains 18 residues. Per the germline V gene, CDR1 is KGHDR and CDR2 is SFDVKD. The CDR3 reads CATQGGEDGTGGRSPLHF. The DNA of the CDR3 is TGTGCCACCCAGGGGGGGGAAGACGGGACAGGGGGACGATCACCCCTCCACTTT.

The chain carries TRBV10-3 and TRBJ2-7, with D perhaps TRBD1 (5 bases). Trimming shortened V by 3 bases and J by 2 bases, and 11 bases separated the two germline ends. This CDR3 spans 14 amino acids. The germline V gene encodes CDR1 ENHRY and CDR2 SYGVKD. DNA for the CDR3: TGTGCCATCAGTGATCCCCAGGGTCCCTACGAGCAGTACTTC. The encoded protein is CAISDPQGPYEQYF.

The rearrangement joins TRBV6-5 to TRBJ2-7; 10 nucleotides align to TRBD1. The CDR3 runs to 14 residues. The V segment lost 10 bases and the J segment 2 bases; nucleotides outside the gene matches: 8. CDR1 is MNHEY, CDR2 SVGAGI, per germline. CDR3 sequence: CAIVDRGHTYEQYF. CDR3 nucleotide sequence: TGTGCCATCGTAGACAGGGGGCACACCTACGAGCAGTACTTC.

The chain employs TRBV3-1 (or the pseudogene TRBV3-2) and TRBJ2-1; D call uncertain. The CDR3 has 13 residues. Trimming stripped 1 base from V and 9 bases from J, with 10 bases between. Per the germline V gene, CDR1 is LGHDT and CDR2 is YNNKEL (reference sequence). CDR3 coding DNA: TGTGCCAGCAGCCAAGTTGCAGGCCTTGAGCAGTTCTTC. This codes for CASSQVAGLEQFF.

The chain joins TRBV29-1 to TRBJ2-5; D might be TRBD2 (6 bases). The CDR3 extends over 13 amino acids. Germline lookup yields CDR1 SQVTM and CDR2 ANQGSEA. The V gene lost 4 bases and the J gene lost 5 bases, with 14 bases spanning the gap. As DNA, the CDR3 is TGCAGCGTTGGGAGGGTCAGAGGGGAGACCCAGTACTTC. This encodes CSVGRVRGETQYF.

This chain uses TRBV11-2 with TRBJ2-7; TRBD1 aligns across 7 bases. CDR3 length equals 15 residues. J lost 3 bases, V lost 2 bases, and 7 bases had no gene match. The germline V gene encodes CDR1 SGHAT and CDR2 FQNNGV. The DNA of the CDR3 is TGTGCCAGCAGCTTATCCAACGGGGACAGCTACGAGCAGTACTTC. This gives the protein CASSLSNGDSYEQYF.

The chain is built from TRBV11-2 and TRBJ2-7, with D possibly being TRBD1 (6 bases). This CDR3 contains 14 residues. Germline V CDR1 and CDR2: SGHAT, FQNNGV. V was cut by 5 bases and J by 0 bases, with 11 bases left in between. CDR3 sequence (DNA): TGTGCCAGCAGCCTCCTCAGGGGCTCCTACGAGCAGTACTTC. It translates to CASSLLRGSYEQYF.

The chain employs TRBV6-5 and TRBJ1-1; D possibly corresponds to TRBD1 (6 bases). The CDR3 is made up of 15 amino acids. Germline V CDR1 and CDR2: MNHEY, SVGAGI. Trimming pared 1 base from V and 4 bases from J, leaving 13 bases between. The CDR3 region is CASSYFDRLTTEAFF. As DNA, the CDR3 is TGTGCCAGCAGTTACTTTGACAGGTTGACCACTGAAGCTTTCTTT.

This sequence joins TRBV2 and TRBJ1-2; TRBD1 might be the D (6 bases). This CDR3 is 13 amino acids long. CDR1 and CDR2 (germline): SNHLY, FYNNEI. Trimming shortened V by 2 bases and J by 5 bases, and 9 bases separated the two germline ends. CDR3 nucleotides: TGTGCCAGCAGTGAAACAGGGAGATATGGCTACACCTTC. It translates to CASSETGRYGYTF.

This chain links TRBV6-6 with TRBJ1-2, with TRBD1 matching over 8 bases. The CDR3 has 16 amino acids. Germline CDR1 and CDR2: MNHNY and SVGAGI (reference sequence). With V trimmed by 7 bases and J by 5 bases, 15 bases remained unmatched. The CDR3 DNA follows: TGTGCCAGCAACGTAATGACAGGGGATCTTGGGTATGGCTACACCTTC. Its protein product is CASNVMTGDLGYGYTF.

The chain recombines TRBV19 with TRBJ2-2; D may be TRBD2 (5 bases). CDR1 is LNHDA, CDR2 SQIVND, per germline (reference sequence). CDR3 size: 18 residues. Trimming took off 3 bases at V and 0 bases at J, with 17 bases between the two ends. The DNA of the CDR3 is TGTGCCAGTAGTATGCGGGTATTCGGGGTGGCGAACACCGGGGAGCTGTTTTTT. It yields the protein CASSMRVFGVANTGELFF. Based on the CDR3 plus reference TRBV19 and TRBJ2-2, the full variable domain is DGGITQSPKYLFRKEGQNVTLSCEQNLNHDAMYWYRQDPGQGLRLIYYSQIVNDFQKGDIAEGYSVSREKKESFPLTVTSAQKNPTAFYLCASSMRVFGVANTGELFFGEGSRLTVL.

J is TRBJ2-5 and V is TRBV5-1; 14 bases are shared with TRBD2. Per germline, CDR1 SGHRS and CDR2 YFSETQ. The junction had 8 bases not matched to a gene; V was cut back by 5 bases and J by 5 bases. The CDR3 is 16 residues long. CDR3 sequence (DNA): TGCGCCAGCAGATCGGGACTAGCGGGAGAGGGGGAGACCCAGTACTTC. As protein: CASRSGLAGEGETQYF.

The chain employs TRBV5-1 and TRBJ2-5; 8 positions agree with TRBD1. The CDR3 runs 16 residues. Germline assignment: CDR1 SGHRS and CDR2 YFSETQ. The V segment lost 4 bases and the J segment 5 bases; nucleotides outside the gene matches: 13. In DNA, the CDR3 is TGCGCCAGCAGCCCCGCCGGGACAGGAGGTGAGGAGACCCAGTACTTC. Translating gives CASSPAGTGGEETQYF.

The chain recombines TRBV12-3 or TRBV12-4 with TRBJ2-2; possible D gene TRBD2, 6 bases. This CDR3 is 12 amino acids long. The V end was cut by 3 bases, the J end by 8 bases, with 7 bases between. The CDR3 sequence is CASSFGGGELFF. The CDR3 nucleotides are TGTGCCAGCAGTTTCGGAGGGGGGGAGCTGTTTTTT.

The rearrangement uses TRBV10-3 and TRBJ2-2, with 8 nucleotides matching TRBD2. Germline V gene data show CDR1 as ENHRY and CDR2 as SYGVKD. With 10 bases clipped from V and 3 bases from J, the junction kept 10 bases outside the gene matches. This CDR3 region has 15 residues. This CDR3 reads CATSLTSEHTGELFF. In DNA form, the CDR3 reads TGTGCCACTTCACTGACTAGCGAGCACACCGGGGAGCTGTTTTTT.

The DNA for the CDR3 is TGTGCCAGCAGCTTAATCCGAGCGGGAGGGCCACGCTCCTACAATGAGCAGTTCTTC. Translation: CASSLIRAGGPRSYNEQFF. The chain couples TRBV7-2 to TRBJ2-1; 10 bases align to TRBD2. This CDR3 has 19 amino acids. Germline V CDR1 and CDR2: SGHTA, FQGNSA. Unmatched junction bases numbered 10, after V lost 2 bases and J lost 0 bases.

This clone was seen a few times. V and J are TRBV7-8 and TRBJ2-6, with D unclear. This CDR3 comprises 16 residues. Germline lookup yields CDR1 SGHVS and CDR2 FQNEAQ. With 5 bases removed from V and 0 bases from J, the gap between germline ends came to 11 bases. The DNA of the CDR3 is TGTGCCAGCAGCGCCGCGGTCCTCTCTGGGGCCAACGTCCTGACTTTC. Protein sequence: CASSAAVLSGANVLTF.